This paragraph covers one T cell receptor beta chain sequence. The record originates from a study of long-term antiretroviral therapy in people with HIV. The assay, immunoSEQ v3.0, was run at survey level. The data were produced by immunoSEQ multiplex PCR, yet TCRdb's version contains in-frame clones alone and is incomplete. The table has around 16,000 clones, around 83% seen once. The V gene's germline CDR1 is SGHRS and CDR2 YFSETQ. The CDR3 loop spans 13 amino acids. Trimming left V 1 base short and J 2 bases short, with 7 bases between. The chain combines TRBV5-1 with TRBJ2-7, with D possibly being TRBD2 (5 bases). Sequencing was performed on unsorted PBMCs, taken just before starting antiretroviral therapy. The TCR sequence derives from a man in his forties with HIV. The CDR3 is CASSLTGTYEQYF. As DNA, the CDR3 is TGCGCCAGCAGCTTGACCGGGACCTACGAGCAGTACTTC.